This note documents a single TCR beta chain sequence. The record originates from a study of blood T cell repertoires in COVID-19. Background on the study: Collection of acute and convalescent COVID-19 samples took place in the United States, Italy and Spain. T cells, B-cell-depleted T cells, or PBMCs provided the cDNA or gDNA that served as material.

CDR1 SNHLY and CDR2 FYNNEI come from the germline V gene. The CDR3 is 15 residues long. Trimming at V came to 4 bases and at J to 5 bases, leaving 7 bases not matched to a gene. Source study methods: From reference gene primer amplification, estimates of nucleated cell counts were derived. Assay: immunoSEQ multiplex PCR; the TCRdb copy retains only in-frame clones and omits some. The D gene and trimming were derived from the DNA, and the V and J assignments and clone size from that table. The table includes approximately 150,000 clones, 80% to 90% detected once. J is TRBJ2-3 and V is TRBV2, with TRBD2 identical over 9 bases. This receptor was taken from a woman aged 70 to 79 with acute or convalescent COVID-19. The sample taken for sequencing was peripheral blood. DNA for the CDR3: TGTGCCAGCAGTGCCCGCGGGAGGGCCGTAGATACGCAGTATTTT. Translation: CASSARGRAVDTQYF.